This TCR beta chain was identified in a study of blood T cell repertoires in COVID-19. About the study: COVID-19 samples, acute and convalescent, were from the United States, Italy and Spain. In each case, the material was cDNA or gDNA derived from T cells, B-cell-depleted T cells, or PBMCs.

The germline V and J ends were trimmed by 4 bases and 7 bases, with 26 bases remaining between them. Germline lookup yields CDR1 MNHNS and CDR2 SASEGT. CDR3 length equals 18 residues. Original methodology: Reference gene primers were amplified, and this amplification served to estimate nucleated cell counts. Only in-frame clones appear in the TCRdb table, and some are missing; sequencing was by immunoSEQ multiplex PCR. From that table come the V and J calls and clone size; the DNA was used to work out D and trimming. The repertoire consists of 200,000 to 300,000 clones, with more than 75% occurring once and the leading ten covering around 9.1%.

Sequencing input: peripheral blood. This receptor was taken from a man aged 35 to 55 who had recovered from COVID-19. The J gene is TRBJ2-1, the V gene TRBV6-1; D is possibly TRBD1 (5 bases). CDR3 coding DNA: TGTGCCAGCAGTGTTTTTGGAGTCAGGGCTAATTTCGGAAATGAGCAGTTCTTC. Translating it yields CASSVFGVRANFGNEQFF.